Here is one T cell receptor (beta chain) with its context. Amplifying from RNA transcripts, the study obtained TCR beta CDR3 regions. The first-round RT-PCR employed HTBI primers together with the Qiagen OneStep RT-PCR kit. A multiplex PCR was then performed as the second round. One entry per CDR3 protein results from TCRdb running MiXCR on the multiplex PCR reads. The sample has 650,000 to 900,000 distinct CDR3 sequences, approximately 40% seen once. This entry belongs to a study of Graves' ophthalmopathy and Graves' hyperthyroidism. V shed 3 bases and J 6 bases; nucleotides not matched to a gene: 2. There are 13 residues in the CDR3.

The source of this sequence is an adult man with Graves' ophthalmopathy. Sequencing was performed on peripheral blood. V is TRBV12-3 or TRBV12-4 and J is TRBJ1-2, with 9 nucleotides matching TRBD1. The CDR3 region is CASSFDRGNGYTF. In nucleotides, the CDR3 is TGTGCCAGCAGTTTTGACAGGGGGAATGGCTACACCTTC.